The 6 T cell receptor beta chains below all came from one sample that was sequenced in a study of blood T cell repertoires in COVID-19. Sequencing used immunoSEQ multiplex PCR; TCRdb keeps in-frame clones, though not all of them. Among a few hundred thousand clones listed, around 90% were seen once. Sequencing used PBMCs or T cells enriched from blood (not recorded which). These receptors originate from a woman under 30 with acute COVID-19.

This clone was observed a single time. This chain uses TRBV30 with TRBJ2-1; D is possibly TRBD2 (5 bases). The CDR3 has 13 amino acids. Between the trimmed V and J ends, which lost 7 bases and 0 bases, there was a span of 10 bases. Per germline, CDR1 GTSNPN and CDR2 SVGIG (reference sequence). CDR3 nucleotides: TGTGCCTCTGACTATGACTCCTACAATGAGCAGTTCTTC. Encoded protein: CASDYDSYNEQFF.

The rearrangement uses TRBV7-3 and TRBJ2-7; D is perhaps TRBD2 (6 bases). The CDR3 is 14 residues long. Germline V lookup: CDR1 SGHTA, CDR2 FQGTGA. V dropped 3 bases and J dropped 6 bases, with 15 bases sitting between them. The CDR3 protein is CASSFGSGDGEQYF. CDR3 nucleotides: TGTGCCAGCAGCTTTGGTAGCGGTGACGGCGAGCAGTACTTC.

The rearrangement joins TRBV5-1 to TRBJ1-2; tentative D call: TRBD1 (5 bases). The CDR3 contains 15 residues. Germline V gene sequence: CDR1 SGHRS, CDR2 YFSETQ. V was shortened by 0 bases and J by 4 bases, with 13 bases between the two germline ends. This chain's CDR3 is CASSLVVGRGYGYTF. The DNA of the CDR3 is TGCGCCAGCAGCTTGGTGGTCGGGAGGGGCTATGGCTACACCTTC.

This chain uses TRBV7-9 with TRBJ2-5, with 8 bases fitting TRBD1. Germline V gene lookup returns CDR1 SEHNR and CDR2 FQNEAQ (reference sequence). J lost 5 bases, V lost 5 bases, and 13 bases had no gene match. The CDR3 consists of 16 residues. This chain's CDR3 is CASSGSRNSGGETQYF. The CDR3 DNA follows: TGTGCCAGCAGCGGATCCCGAAATTCAGGGGGCGAGACCCAGTACTTC.

V and J are TRBV2 and TRBJ1-5; 7 nucleotides line up with TRBD1. J lost 7 bases, V lost 6 bases, and 9 bases had no gene match. CDR3 length equals 14 residues. The germline V gene encodes CDR1 SNHLY and CDR2 FYNNEI. The DNA of the CDR3 is TGTGCCAGCAGGGCGACAGGGACCCACCAGCCCCAGCATTTT. Residues: CASRATGTHQPQHF.

The CDR3 DNA is TGTGCCAGCAGCGTATTAGCCGGGAGATTGGGGGATACGCAGTATTTT. Its translation: CASSVLAGRLGDTQYF. The chain joins TRBV9 to TRBJ2-3, with a possible D match to TRBD2 (6 bases). The CDR3 is 16 residues long. The germline V gene encodes CDR1 SGDLS and CDR2 YYNGEE. V was shortened by 1 base and J by 6 bases, with 18 bases between the two germline ends.